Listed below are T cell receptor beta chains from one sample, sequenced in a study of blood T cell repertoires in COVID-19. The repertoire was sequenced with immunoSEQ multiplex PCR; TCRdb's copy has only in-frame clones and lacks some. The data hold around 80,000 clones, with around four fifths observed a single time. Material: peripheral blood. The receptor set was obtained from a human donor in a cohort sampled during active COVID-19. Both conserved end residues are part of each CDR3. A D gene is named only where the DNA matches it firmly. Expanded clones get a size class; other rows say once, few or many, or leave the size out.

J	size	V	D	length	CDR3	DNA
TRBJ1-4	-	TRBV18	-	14	CASSPPGGGEKLFF	TGTGCCAGCTCACCCCCCGGGGGAGGTGAAAAACTGTTTTTT
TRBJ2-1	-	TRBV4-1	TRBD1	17	CASSQIGGTGGTDEQFF	TGCGCCAGCAGCCAGATAGGGGGGACAGGGGGCACGGATGAGCAGTTCTTC
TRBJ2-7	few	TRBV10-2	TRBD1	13	CASSEGQGVEQYF	TGCGCCAGCAGTGAGGGACAGGGGGTCGAGCAGTACTTC
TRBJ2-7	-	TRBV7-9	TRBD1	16	CASSSRTGGTPYEQYF	TGTGCCAGCAGCTCCCGGACAGGGGGTACCCCCTACGAGCAGTACTTC
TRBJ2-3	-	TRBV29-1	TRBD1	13	CSDQTGLTDTQYF	TGCAGCGACCAGACAGGGCTCACAGATACGCAGTATTTT
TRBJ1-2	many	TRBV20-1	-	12	CSASYVSTTYTF	TGCAGTGCTAGTTACGTTTCCACTACCTACACCTTC
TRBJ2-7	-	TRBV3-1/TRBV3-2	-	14	CASSAGGKYYEQYF	TGTGCCAGCAGCGCCGGGGGTAAATACTACGAGCAGTACTTC
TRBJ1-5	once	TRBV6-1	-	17	CASSATPGQGSNQPQHF	TGTGCCAGCAGTGCTACCCCCGGGCAGGGTAGCAATCAGCCCCAGCATTTT
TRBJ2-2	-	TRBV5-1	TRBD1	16	CASSLAGQGVAGELFF	TGCGCCAGCAGCTTGGCAGGACAGGGGGTGGCCGGGGAGCTGTTTTTT
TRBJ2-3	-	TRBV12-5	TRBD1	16	CASGGTGKSGTDTQYF	TGTGCTAGTGGTGGGACAGGGAAGTCCGGCACAGATACGCAGTATTTT
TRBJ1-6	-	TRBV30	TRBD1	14	CAWIQGPYNSPLHF	TGTGCCTGGATACAGGGGCCCTATAATTCACCCCTCCACTTT
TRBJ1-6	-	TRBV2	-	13	CASSPENWRPLHF	TGTGCCAGCAGTCCAGAAAACTGGCGGCCCCTCCACTTT
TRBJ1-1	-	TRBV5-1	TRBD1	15	CASSGTGLRYTEAFF	TGCGCCAGCAGCGGGACAGGATTGAGGTACACTGAAGCTTTCTTT
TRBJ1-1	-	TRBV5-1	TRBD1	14	CASSVRGITTEAFF	TGCGCCAGCAGCGTCAGGGGGATAACGACTGAAGCTTTCTTT
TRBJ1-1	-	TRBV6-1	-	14	CASSEGTSNTEAFF	TGTGCCAGCAGTGAAGGGACATCTAACACTGAAGCTTTCTTT
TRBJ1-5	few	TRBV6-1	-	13	CASSEQGNQPQHF	TGTGCCAGCAGTGAACAGGGGAATCAGCCCCAGCATTTT
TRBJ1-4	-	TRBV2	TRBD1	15	CASRGSTGLREKLFF	TGTGCCAGCAGGGGGTCGACAGGGTTGAGGGAAAAACTGTTTTTT
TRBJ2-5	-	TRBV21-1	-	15	CASKEGERGQETQYF	TGTGCCAGCAAGGAGGGGGAGCGGGGGCAAGAGACCCAGTACTTC
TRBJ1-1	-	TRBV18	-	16	CASSPSYGQLNTEAFF	TGTGCCAGCTCACCATCATACGGACAGTTGAACACTGAAGCTTTCTTT
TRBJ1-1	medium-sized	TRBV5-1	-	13	CASAFRGNTEAFF	TGCGCCAGCGCCTTCAGGGGGAACACTGAAGCTTTCTTT
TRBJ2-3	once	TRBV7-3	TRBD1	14	CASSPQQGIDTQYF	TGTGCCAGCAGCCCACAACAGGGGATAGATACGCAGTATTTT
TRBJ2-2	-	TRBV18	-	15	CASSPPGPQTGELFF	TGTGCCAGCTCACCACCGGGGCCTCAGACCGGGGAGCTGTTTTTT
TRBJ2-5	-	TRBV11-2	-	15	CASSPQTGALGTQYF	TGTGCCAGCAGCCCACAAACTGGGGCACTCGGGACCCAGTACTTC
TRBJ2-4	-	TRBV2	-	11	CASSEVGVQYF	TGTGCCAGCAGTGAAGTAGGGGTTCAGTACTTC
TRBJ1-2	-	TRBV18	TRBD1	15	CASSHRDRGDRGYTF	TGTGCCAGCTCACACCGGGACAGGGGGGATCGGGGCTACACCTTC
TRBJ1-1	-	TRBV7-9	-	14	CASSLMRGITEAFF	TGTGCCAGCAGCTTAATGAGAGGGATAACTGAAGCTTTCTTT
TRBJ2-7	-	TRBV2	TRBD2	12	CASRLAGVEQYF	TGTGCCAGCCGACTAGCGGGGGTTGAGCAGTACTTC
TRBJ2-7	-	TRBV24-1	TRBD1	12	CATSDSGGEQYF	TGTGCCACCAGTGACTCAGGGGGCGAGCAGTACTTC
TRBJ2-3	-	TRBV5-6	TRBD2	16	CASSLSGGAGTDTQYF	TGTGCCAGCAGCTTGAGCGGGGGGGCCGGCACAGATACGCAGTATTTT
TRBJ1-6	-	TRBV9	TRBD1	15	CASSVTGQGNSPLHF	TGTGCCAGCAGCGTAACGGGACAGGGTAATTCACCCCTCCACTTT
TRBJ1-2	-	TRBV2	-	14	CASSGGLTNYGYTF	TGTGCCAGCAGTGGGGGCCTTACTAACTATGGCTACACCTTC
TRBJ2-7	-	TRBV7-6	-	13	CASSLTSSYEQYF	TGTGCCAGCAGCTTGACTAGTTCCTACGAGCAGTACTTC
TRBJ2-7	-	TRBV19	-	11	CASGRRNEQYF	TGTGCCTCGGGGAGGAGGAACGAGCAGTACTTC
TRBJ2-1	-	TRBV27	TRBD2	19	CASSLRAGALPSSYNEQFF	TGTGCCAGCAGTTTAAGAGCGGGGGCCCTCCCGAGCTCCTACAATGAGCAGTTCTTC
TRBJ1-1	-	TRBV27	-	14	CASNTNPVGTEAFF	TGTGCCAGCAACACTAACCCGGTCGGCACTGAAGCTTTCTTT
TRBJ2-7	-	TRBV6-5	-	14	CASTEERASYEQYF	TGTGCCAGCACCGAAGAGAGGGCTTCCTACGAGCAGTACTTC
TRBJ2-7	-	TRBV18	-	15	CASSPDGRSSYEQYF	TGTGCCAGCTCACCTGATGGGAGGAGCTCCTACGAGCAGTACTTC
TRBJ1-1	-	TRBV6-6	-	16	CASSFPKSGLNTEAFF	TGTGCCAGCAGTTTCCCGAAGTCAGGGTTGAACACTGAAGCTTTCTTT
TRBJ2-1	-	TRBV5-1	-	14	CASSPGGSYNEQFF	TGCGCCAGCAGCCCCGGGGGATCCTACAATGAGCAGTTCTTC
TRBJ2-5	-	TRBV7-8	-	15	CASGGDRVVQETQYF	TGTGCCAGCGGAGGGGATAGAGTAGTCCAAGAGACCCAGTACTTC
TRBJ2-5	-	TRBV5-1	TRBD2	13	CASSPGGQETQYF	TGCGCCAGCAGCCCGGGGGGACAAGAGACCCAGTACTTC
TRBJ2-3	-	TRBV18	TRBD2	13	CASSGLARDTQYF	TGTGCCAGCTCGGGACTAGCCAGAGATACGCAGTATTTT
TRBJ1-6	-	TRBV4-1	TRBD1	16	CASSPARGSGNSPLHF	TGCGCCAGCAGCCCCGCCAGGGGGAGTGGTAATTCACCCCTCCACTTT
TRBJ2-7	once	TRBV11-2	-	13	CASSQQGLGEQYF	TGTGCCAGCAGCCAACAGGGCTTGGGTGAGCAGTACTTC
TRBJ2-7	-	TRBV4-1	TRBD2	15	CASRPGLAGAYEQYF	TGCGCCAGCAGACCTGGACTAGCGGGGGCCTACGAGCAGTACTTC
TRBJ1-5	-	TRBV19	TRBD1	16	CASRGPGQGSGQPQHF	TGTGCCAGTAGGGGGCCGGGACAGGGAAGCGGGCAGCCCCAGCATTTT
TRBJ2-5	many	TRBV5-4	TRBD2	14	CASSLTSGGETQYF	TGTGCCAGCAGCTTGACTAGCGGGGGAGAGACCCAGTACTTC
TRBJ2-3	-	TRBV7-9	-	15	CANYRAESSTDTQYF	TGTGCCAACTACAGGGCCGAATCTAGCACAGATACGCAGTATTTT